The 15 T cell receptor beta chains presented below share a single source sample, sequenced in a study of blood T cell repertoires in COVID-19. Measured with immunoSEQ multiplex PCR; TCRdb has only the in-frame clones, and not every one. Here the sample spans approximately 300,000 clones, about 85% being singletons. Sequencing input: PBMCs or T cells enriched from blood (not recorded which). These receptors came from a woman aged 30 to 39 who had recovered from COVID-19.

V is TRBV4-2 and J is TRBJ1-2; TRBD1 might be the D (5 bases). Germline V lookup: CDR1 LGHNA, CDR2 YNFKEQ. Trimming shortened V by 0 bases and J by 4 bases, and 15 bases separated the two germline ends. This CDR3 has 16 amino acids. The CDR3, as DNA: TGTGCCAGCAGCCAAGAGGTGACGCGGGGCGTCTATGGCTACACCTTC. It specifies CASSQEVTRGVYGYTF.

The V gene is TRBV30, the J gene TRBJ2-6; possibly TRBD1 for D (5 bases). The CDR3 extends over 16 amino acids. With 5 bases removed from V and 0 bases from J, the gap between germline ends came to 14 bases. CDR1 and CDR2 (germline): GTSNPN, SVGIG (reference sequence). In nucleotides, the CDR3 is TGTGCCTGGGGCCAAGGGGTAAGCTCTGGGGCCAACGTCCTGACTTTC. Residues: CAWGQGVSSGANVLTF.

V is TRBV5-8 and J is TRBJ1-2, with 10 bases lining up with TRBD1. The V gene end was trimmed by 3 bases and the J gene end by 6 bases; junction bases not matched to a gene: 8. The germline V gene encodes CDR1 SGHTS and CDR2 YDEGEE. This CDR3 spans 15 amino acids. The CDR3 reads CASSSLWTGGDGYTF. In DNA form, the CDR3 reads TGTGCCAGCAGCTCTCTTTGGACAGGGGGTGATGGCTACACCTTC.

This chain links TRBV30 with TRBJ2-1; D unclear. Germline V lookup: CDR1 GTSNPN, CDR2 SVGIG (reference sequence). V was cut by 3 bases and J by 8 bases, with 8 bases left in between. The CDR3 loop spans 11 amino acids. The CDR3 reads CAWSQSDEQFF. The CDR3 coding sequence is TGTGCCTGGAGCCAGTCAGATGAGCAGTTCTTC.

V usage is TRBV27 and J usage is TRBJ1-6; 10 bases match TRBD1. V lost 5 bases, J lost 7 bases, and 5 bases stayed unmatched. The CDR3 runs 15 residues. In germline, CDR1 is MNHEY, CDR2 SMNVEV (reference sequence). In DNA, the CDR3 is TGTGCCAGCAGTGCCCCGACAGGGGGCAATTCACCCCTCCACTTT. Translating it yields CASSAPTGGNSPLHF.

The chain is built from TRBV10-2 and TRBJ2-7, with D maybe TRBD2 (6 bases). The CDR3 covers 13 residues. The V end was cut by 6 bases, the J end by 3 bases, with 12 bases between. CDR1 is WSHSY and CDR2 is SAAADI in the germline V gene. CDR3 residues: CASSASDFYEQYF. DNA for the CDR3: TGCGCCAGCAGCGCTAGCGACTTCTACGAGCAGTACTTC.

Of note for this clone: This may come from a read error, since a much larger clone is one base off. The sample carries other DNA sequences with the same CDR3. The rearrangement links TRBV7-9 to TRBJ1-2, with 10 bases matching TRBD1. J gave up 6 bases and V 3 bases, and 1 base lay outside the gene matches. Germline loops: CDR1 SEHNR, CDR2 FQNEAQ (reference sequence). The CDR3 contains 13 residues. Here the CDR3 DNA reads TGTGCCAGCAGCTTTGGGACAGGGGATGGCTACACCTTC. Amino acid sequence: CASSFGTGDGYTF.

The chain employs TRBV7-8 and TRBJ2-6, with D possibly being TRBD2 (5 bases). Trimming removed 2 bases at V and 4 bases at J, with 9 bases between. CDR3 length: 15 amino acids. Germline CDR1 and CDR2: SGHVS and FQNEAQ. The CDR3 DNA follows: TGTGCCAGCAGCTTACGTGGAGGAGGGGCCAACGTCCTGACTTTC. It encodes CASSLRGGGANVLTF.

The rearrangement uses TRBV10-3 and TRBJ1-1; D is unclear. This CDR3 is built from 16 residues. Trimming pared 0 bases from V and 11 bases from J, leaving 22 bases between. CDR1 and CDR2 (germline): ENHRY, SYGVKD. The CDR3 protein is CAISESGATRKDRAFF. The CDR3 coding sequence is TGTGCCATCAGTGAGTCGGGAGCAACGAGGAAAGATAGGGCTTTCTTT.

The chain employs TRBV3-1 (or the pseudogene TRBV3-2) and TRBJ2-6, with 7 bases matching TRBD1. The CDR3 has 16 amino acids. The germline gives CDR1 LGHDT, CDR2 YNNKEL (reference sequence). V lost 7 bases, J lost 0 bases, and 6 bases stayed unmatched. CDR3 bases: TGTGCCAGCACCCCGGGACAGCACTCTGGGGCCAACGTCCTGACTTTC. This encodes CASTPGQHSGANVLTF.

V is TRBV2 and J is TRBJ2-7, with unresolved D. This CDR3 region has 12 residues. The V end was cut by 3 bases, the J end by 3 bases, with 6 bases between. Germline CDR1 reads SNHLY; CDR2 reads FYNNEI. This CDR3 is CASSDLFYEQYF. DNA for the CDR3: TGTGCCAGCAGTGACCTTTTCTACGAGCAGTACTTC.

The V and J genes are TRBV15 and TRBJ1-5, with D possibly matching TRBD1 (5 bases). V was trimmed by 1 base and J by 3 bases, leaving 10 bases between them. This CDR3 region has 15 residues. CDR1 LNHNV and CDR2 YYDKDF come from the germline V gene (reference sequence). CDR3 sequence reads: CATSRGPGNNQPQHF. The CDR3 nucleotides are TGTGCCACCAGCAGAGGTCCAGGGAACAATCAGCCCCAGCATTTT.

The chain combines TRBV6-5 with TRBJ1-2; D unclear. V lost 2 bases and J lost 8, with 12 bases in between. CDR3 length equals 13 residues. Germline CDR1 is MNHEY and CDR2 is SVGAGI. The CDR3 sequence is CASSYVMSGGYTF. In DNA, the CDR3 is TGTGCCAGCAGTTACGTGATGTCGGGAGGCTACACCTTC.

CDR3 in amino acids: CASSPRDRGGGELFF. The CDR3 DNA follows: TGTGCCAGCAGCCCACGGGACAGGGGCGGCGGGGAGCTGTTTTTT. This chain connects TRBV13 to TRBJ2-2; 10 bases map to TRBD1. The V gene end was trimmed by 5 bases and the J gene end by 7 bases; junction bases not matched to a gene: 7. The germline CDR1 and CDR2 sequences are PRHDT and FYEKMQ (reference sequence). This CDR3 contains 15 residues.

The gene calls are TRBV27 and TRBJ2-7, with 13 bases matching TRBD2. V lost 5 bases and J lost 3; bases outside the gene matches: 16. The germline CDR1 and CDR2 sequences are MNHEY and SMNVEV (reference sequence). The CDR3 is 19 residues long. The CDR3 spells CASSPPLETSGGPDYEQYF. The CDR3 DNA reads TGTGCCAGCAGTCCGCCATTGGAGACTAGCGGGGGGCCCGACTACGAGCAGTACTTC.